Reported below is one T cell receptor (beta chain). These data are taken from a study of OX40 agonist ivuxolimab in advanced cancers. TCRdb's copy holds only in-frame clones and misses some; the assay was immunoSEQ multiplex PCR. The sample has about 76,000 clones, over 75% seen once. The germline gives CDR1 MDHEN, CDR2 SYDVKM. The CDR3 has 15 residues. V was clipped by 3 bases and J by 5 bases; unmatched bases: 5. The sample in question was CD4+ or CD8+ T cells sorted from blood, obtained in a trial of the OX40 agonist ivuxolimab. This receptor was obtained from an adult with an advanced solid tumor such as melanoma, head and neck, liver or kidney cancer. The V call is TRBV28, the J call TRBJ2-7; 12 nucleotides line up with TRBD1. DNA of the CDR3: TGTGCCAGCAGTTTGGGGACAGGGGGCTTCCACGAGCAGTACTTC. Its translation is CASSLGTGGFHEQYF. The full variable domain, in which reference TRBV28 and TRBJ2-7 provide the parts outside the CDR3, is DVKVTQSSRYLVKRTGEKVFLECVQDMDHENMFWYRQDPGLGLRLIYFSYDVKMKEKGDIPEGYSVSREKKERFSLILESASTNQTSMYLCASSLGTGGFHEQYFGPGTRLTVT.